The sequence of this T cell receptor beta chain was determined in a study of Ad26.COV2.S vaccination and SARS-CoV-2 variants (dated by TCRdb to the early 2020s). Study-level background: Vaccine-arm donors came from COV1001, a multicentre, randomized, double-blind, placebo-controlled phase I-IIa trial of Ad26.COV2.S in healthy adults. Ad26.COV2.S was administered intramuscularly at a dose of 5x10^10 or 1x10^11 viral particles, either as one shot or as two shots given 56 days apart. TCRbeta repertoire sequencing served as the tool for gauging how specific and how broad the SARS-CoV-2-reactive T cell receptors were following Ad26.COV2.S vaccination. The TCR-sequenced set comprised approximately 32 samples: about 19 Ad26.COV2.S vaccine recipients, 5 placebo recipients and 8 SARS-CoV-2 convalescent individuals. Trial participants were randomized into five groups of five, in which low-dose or high-dose Ad26.COV2.S was given once or twice, or placebo was given on both occasions. Throughout the experiments and outcome assessment, investigators stayed blinded to trial group allocation.

The immunoSEQ Assay was the method used to sequence TCRbeta CDR3 regions. After extraction, genomic DNA underwent amplification by bias-controlled multiplex PCR, followed by high-throughput sequencing. On the study's bioinformatics: To quantify the absolute abundance of each unique TCRbeta CDR3 region, sequences were collapsed and filtered. T cell fraction was estimated by normalization of TCRbeta template counts to usable DNA, with usable DNA being measured through amplification of reference genes present in all nucleated cells. Repertoire TCRs were annotated as SARS-CoV-2-specific by exact matching of V gene, CDR3 amino acid sequence and J gene to a known reactive TCR set. The reference SARS-CoV-2 TCR set was derived from MIRA and filtered for enrichment in COVID-19-positive ImmuneCODE repertoires, a step that removed public or cross-reactive TCRs. Drawing on the MIRA antigens, annotated TCRs were analysed further at the level of specific ORF or position within ORF. Breadth was defined as annotated unique rearrangements over total unique productive rearrangements; depth was the summed frequency of those rearrangements. Two-sided Wilcoxon rank-sum tests were used to compare TCR breadth between groups. In its TCRdb copy, this immuneACCESS table keeps in-frame sequences only and misses some clones. Where compared with another copy, unresolved V genes explain less than half of these, and the others have no known cause. D and trimming were read from the DNA, whereas the V and J calls and clone size are those reported in that table. The sample records 400,000 to 450,000 clones, over 75% of which are singletons. Over 9% of the sample is held by the ten biggest clonotypes.

Per the germline V gene (reference sequence), MNHEY is the CDR1 and SMNVEV is the CDR2. Relative to germline, V is 5 bases shorter and J is 6 bases shorter, with 8 bases between their ends. Including the terminal cysteine and phenylalanine, the CDR3 comprises 12 residues. Only the CDR3 region is kept as DNA, spanning 36 bases read in frame from base 1. A note on this clone: Its antigen has not been determined. No much larger clone is present one base from it, and per-base qualities are unavailable.

Overall study results and their limits: After vaccination, substantial breadth of spike-specific CD8+ and CD4+ T cell responses was reported. Vaccine and placebo recipients had similar non-spike TCR breadth, a finding consistent with the vaccine containing only spike. Spike-specific TCR breadth was higher in Ad26.COV2.S recipients than in placebo recipients (P = 0.0014). The study was not powered for comparison of responses between vaccine doses or regimens. The authors noted that the TCR breadth and depth analyses may have underestimated total T cell responses.

This specimen's treatment or condition label, per the study, means: some 19 received Ad26.COV2.S at low or high dose, single or two shots; several received placebo; per-sample allocation not given. For vaccine and placebo recipients, the sequenced repertoires came from samples collected on day 63 after the first injection. In Cohort 1b, about two dozen adults aged 18-55 years were enrolled at a single site in Boston, USA, between 29 July and 7 August 2020. Ad26.COV2.S was a replication-incompetent adenovirus type 26 vector expressing a prefusion-stabilized SARS-CoV-2 spike protein from the original Wuhan strain.

In this chain, TRBV27 is recombined with TRBJ2-1, with the D gene not confidently named. The TCR originated in a person between 18 and 65 years old who received the Ad26.COV2.S COVID-19 vaccine or a placebo. Sequencing used peripheral blood, obtained in a trial of Ad26.COV2.S vaccine versus placebo. CDR3 sequence: CASSARFNEQFF. The nucleotides read TGTGCCAGCAGTGCTAGGTTCAATGAGCAGTTCTTC.